The clone carrying this T cell receptor beta chain was recorded a few times. Its antigen is currently unknown. The data derive from a study of cytomegalovirus exposure and HLA in healthy donors. Study results and caveats: The authors reported that TCR beta sequences could predict HLA-A and HLA-B alleles. These predictions were accurate for most subjects in the first cohort.

It was with 60 Vbeta and 13 Jbeta primers that the PCR ran. Assay used: immunoSEQ multiplex PCR; TCRdb lists only in-frame clones, some missing. The sample shows 99,000 or so clones, about a tenth of them seen only once. This CDR3 contains 15 residues. V gave up 5 bases and J gave up 2 bases, with 15 bases separating them. Looked up from germline, CDR1 is SGHDT and CDR2 is YYEEEE. The sequencing input was PBMCs. The chain combines TRBV5-6 with TRBJ2-3, with D possibly TRBD2 on 7 matching bases. This receptor was identified in a man between 40 and 49 years old in good health and CMV-seropositive. This chain's CDR3 is CASSEGGRTTDTQYF. CDR3 in DNA: TGTGCCAGCAGTGAGGGGGGGCGGACCACAGATACGCAGTATTTT.